The 5 T cell receptor beta chains given below trace back to one sample, sequenced in a study of OX40 agonist ivuxolimab in advanced cancers. The table came from immunoSEQ multiplex PCR; TCRdb's copy has only in-frame clones and leaves some out. The sample lists 55,000 to 80,000 clones, roughly 87% occurring once. Material: CD4+ or CD8+ T cells sorted from blood, obtained in a trial of the OX40 agonist ivuxolimab. Receptors were obtained from an adult with an advanced solid tumor such as melanoma, head and neck, liver or kidney cancer.

V gene TRBV20-1 combines with J gene TRBJ2-1, with D possibly being TRBD1 (6 bases). CDR3 length: 11 residues. Germline values: CDR1 DFQATT, CDR2 SNEGSKA (reference sequence). The V gene lost 8 bases and the J gene lost 8 bases, with 13 bases spanning the gap. This chain's CDR3 is CSFRDNYEQFF. CDR3 DNA: TGCAGTTTCCGGGACAACTATGAGCAGTTCTTC.

This chain links TRBV28 with TRBJ1-3; D is undetermined. There are 15 residues in the CDR3. Germline CDR1 and CDR2: MDHEN and SYDVKM. V was trimmed by 8 bases and J by 1 base, leaving 15 bases between them. DNA of the CDR3: TGTGCCAGCGCCCGCCCGAGGTTTTCTGGAAACACCATATATTTT. Protein product: CASARPRFSGNTIYF.

CDR3 in amino acids: CASSSQEANQPQHF. CDR3 sequence (DNA): TGTGCCAGCTCATCACAGGAAGCCAATCAGCCCCAGCATTTT. The rearrangement links TRBV18 to TRBJ1-5; tentative D call: TRBD1 (5 bases). V lost 5 bases and J 3 bases, leaving 11 bases between the germline ends. Germline values: CDR1 KGHSH, CDR2 LQKENI. There are 14 residues in the CDR3.

DNA for the CDR3: TGCAGCGTTGATAACGAAGGGGTGGGAGATACGCAGTATTTT. Residues: CSVDNEGVGDTQYF. This chain links TRBV29-1 with TRBJ2-3; a weak D match, TRBD1 (5 bases). The V and J ends lost 3 bases and 5 bases respectively, with 15 bases between them. Germline CDR1 is SQVTM and CDR2 is ANQGSEA. The CDR3 spans 14 residues.

The gene calls are TRBV28 and TRBJ1-4; TRBD1 agrees at 8 bases. This CDR3 region has 15 residues. The V segment lost 3 bases and the J segment 8 bases; nucleotides outside the gene matches: 8. Germline CDR1 and CDR2: MDHEN and SYDVKM. CDR3 loop: CASSFSRGRLEKLFF. CDR3 coding DNA: TGTGCCAGCAGTTTTAGCAGGGGGCGCCTGGAAAAACTGTTTTTT.